These 32 T cell receptor beta chains share one sample of origin, sequenced in a study of shared clonotypes between healthy human individuals. Generated by immunoSEQ multiplex PCR, the TCRdb table keeps only in-frame clones and is missing some. The sample lists some 300,000 clones; about 70% were seen once. The sample was memory CD4+ T cells sorted from blood. Subset denoted: CD45RA-negative fraction. The receptors stem from a man younger than 45 in good health.

This clone was counted only a few times. The chain couples TRBV7-9 to TRBJ1-2, with 8 bases that match TRBD1. The ends lost 5 bases at V and 6 bases at J; junction bases unmatched: 11. Per the germline V gene, CDR1 is SEHNR and CDR2 is FQNEAQ (reference sequence). The CDR3 is 15 amino acids. In DNA, the CDR3 is TGTGCCAGCAGCCCGACCAGACAGGGGAGGAATGGCTACACCTTC. Its translation is CASSPTRQGRNGYTF.

The rearrangement links TRBV28 to TRBJ1-4; D remains unclear. The CDR3 is made up of 15 amino acids. V lost 2 bases and J 5 bases, leaving 12 bases between the germline ends. CDR1 is MDHEN, CDR2 SYDVKM, per germline. Here the CDR3 DNA reads TGTGCCAGCAGTTTAGTGGGCACCCAGAATGAAAAACTGTTTTTT. This gives the protein CASSLVGTQNEKLFF.

This clone was counted between two and nine times. This chain links TRBV29-1 with TRBJ2-3, with 16 bases fitting TRBD2. With V trimmed by 7 bases and J by 5 bases, 6 bases remained unmatched. CDR3 length equals 15 residues. Germline lookup yields CDR1 SQVTM and CDR2 ANQGSEA. The CDR3 here is CSAIGTSGRGDTQYF. CDR3 bases: TGCAGCGCGATAGGGACTAGCGGGAGGGGAGATACGCAGTATTTT.

DNA of the CDR3: TGTGCCATCGGACTGGGAGTAGCTTTCTTT. Amino acids: CAIGLGVAFF. The chain joins TRBV28 to TRBJ1-1, with D unclear. This CDR3 spans 10 amino acids. Germline V gene sequence: CDR1 MDHEN, CDR2 SYDVKM. V lost 10 bases and J 10 bases, leaving 13 bases between the germline ends.

The rearrangement links TRBV19 to TRBJ2-3; TRBD2 is a possible D gene (6 bases). CDR3 length equals 14 residues. CDR1 is LNHDA and CDR2 is SQIVND in the germline V gene (reference sequence). The V end lost 10 bases, the J end lost 5 bases, and 19 bases lay between the germline ends. The CDR3 sequence: CATQNPGEKDTQYF. CDR3 in DNA: TGTGCCACTCAGAACCCGGGGGAGAAAGATACGCAGTATTTT.

V usage is TRBV19 and J usage is TRBJ2-1; D possibly uses TRBD1 or TRBD2 (6 bases each). Germline assignment: CDR1 LNHDA and CDR2 SQIVND (reference sequence). This CDR3 has 13 amino acids. The ends were cut back, 9 bases at V and 3 bases at J, with 12 bases in the middle. This CDR3 reads CASKGGIYNEQFF. Written as DNA, the CDR3 is TGTGCCAGCAAGGGGGGAATCTACAATGAGCAGTTCTTC.

The chain recombines TRBV11-2 with TRBJ2-5, with D unclear. Trimming left V 1 base short and J 5 bases short, with 5 bases between. Germline V gene sequence: CDR1 SGHAT, CDR2 FQNNGV. CDR3 length equals 12 residues. The CDR3 is CASSLARETQYF. Written as DNA, the CDR3 is TGTGCCAGCAGCTTAGCTAGGGAGACCCAGTACTTC.

The chain has TRBV4-2 and TRBJ2-4, with 7 bases aligning to TRBD1. Germline values: CDR1 LGHNA, CDR2 YNFKEQ. The CDR3 runs 16 residues. V was pared by 1 base and J by 3 bases, with 6 bases of the junction left unmatched. CDR3 in DNA: TGTGCCAGCAGCCAAGTACAGGGGATGGTCAAAAACATTCAGTACTTC. It codes for CASSQVQGMVKNIQYF.

The chain couples TRBV6-1 to TRBJ1-5, with D unresolved. This CDR3 comprises 14 residues. Germline assignment: CDR1 MNHNS and CDR2 SASEGT. V was trimmed by 11 bases and J by 2 bases, leaving 16 bases between them. This CDR3 is CAYSENTRNQPQHF. The CDR3 nucleotides read TGTGCCTACTCGGAGAACACACGCAATCAGCCCCAGCATTTT.

The chain recombines TRBV6-1 with TRBJ1-4, with unresolved D. The CDR3 runs to 16 residues. The germline CDR1 and CDR2 sequences are MNHNS and SASEGT. Trimming pared 3 bases from V and 0 bases from J, leaving 11 bases between. The CDR3 DNA reads TGTGCCAGCAGTGACCGCAGTCCCGCAACTAATGAAAAACTGTTTTTT. Protein sequence: CASSDRSPATNEKLFF.

V gene TRBV18 combines with J gene TRBJ2-7, with D uncertain. CDR3 length: 16 residues. CDR1 and CDR2 from the germline V gene are KGHSH and LQKENI. The V gene lost 1 base and the J gene lost 6 bases, with 19 bases spanning the gap. The CDR3: CASSPLELDGYAEQYF. For the CDR3, the DNA is TGTGCCAGCTCACCACTAGAACTGGATGGGTATGCCGAGCAGTACTTC. Supplemented by reference TRBV18 and TRBJ2-7, the full variable domain reads NAGVMQNPRHLVRRRGQEARLRCSPMKGHSHVYWYRQLPEEGLKFMVYLQKENIIDESGMPKERFSAEFPKEGPSILRIQQVVRGDSAAYFCASSPLELDGYAEQYFGPGTRLTVT.

The chain uses TRBV7-3 and TRBJ2-1, with 9 positions matching TRBD1. There are 15 residues in the CDR3. The germline CDR1 and CDR2 sequences are SGHTA and FQGTGA. V was clipped by 5 bases and J by 3 bases; unmatched bases: 5. In DNA, the CDR3 is TGTGCCAGCAGCCTCCCGGGACAGGGCTACAATGAGCAGTTCTTC. Translated: CASSLPGQGYNEQFF.

Concerning this clone itself: Just one base apart from a much larger clone, this may be a read error. The V and J genes are TRBV7-2 and TRBJ2-5, with no clear D. CDR1 SGHTA and CDR2 FQGNSA come from the germline V gene. The CDR3 contains 12 residues. Trimming removed 5 bases from V and 0 bases from J, with 4 bases in between. The CDR3: CASSLYQETQYF. As DNA, the CDR3 is TGTGCCAGCAGCCTGTACCAAGAGACCCAGTACTTC. Filled out from reference TRBV7-2 and TRBJ2-5, the complete variable domain reads GAGVSQSPSNKVTEKGKDVELRCDPISGHTALYWYRQSLGQGLEFLIYFQGNSAPDKSGLPSDRFSAERTGGSVSTLTIQRTQQEDSAVYLCASSLYQETQYFGPGTRLLVL.

The genes are TRBV7-2 and TRBJ2-3; the D is unclear. The V gene lost 1 base and the J gene lost 1 base, with 9 bases spanning the gap. The CDR3 runs 15 residues. The V gene's germline CDR1 is SGHTA and CDR2 FQGNSA. In nucleotides, the CDR3 is TGTGCCAGCAGCTTAGAAGGCCAGGGCACAGATACGCAGTATTTT. Translated: CASSLEGQGTDTQYF.

The CDR3 spells CASSLRGDKYPTSPYEQFF. CDR3 bases: TGTGCCAGCAGCTTACGGGGGGACAAATACCCTACTAGTCCGTATGAGCAGTTCTTC. This chain joins TRBV7-9 and TRBJ2-1, with D tentatively TRBD2 (7 bases). The CDR3 length is 19 residues. Germline CDR1 reads SEHNR; CDR2 reads FQNEAQ (reference sequence). With 2 bases removed from V and 8 bases from J, the gap between germline ends came to 28 bases.

The gene calls are TRBV19 and TRBJ1-6, with D unresolved. In germline, CDR1 is LNHDA, CDR2 SQIVND (reference sequence). Trimming stripped 5 bases from V and 10 bases from J, with 9 bases between. This CDR3 contains 12 residues. The CDR3 region has the DNA TGTGCCAGTAGTTTCCGGGGATCACCCCTCCACTTT. Protein sequence: CASSFRGSPLHF. The full variable domain, with the rest looked up from reference TRBV19 and TRBJ1-6, is DGGITQSPKYLFRKEGQNVTLSCEQNLNHDAMYWYRQDPGQGLRLIYYSQIVNDFQKGDIAEGYSVSREKKESFPLTVTSAQKNPTAFYLCASSFRGSPLHFGNGTRLTVT.

The chain couples TRBV6-4 to TRBJ2-3; no firm D call. Germline values: CDR1 MRHNA, CDR2 SNTAGT. The CDR3 runs to 12 residues. Trimming pared 0 bases from V and 5 bases from J, leaving 3 bases between. The CDR3 DNA reads as TGTGCCAGCAGTGACTCTCTAGATACGCAGTATTTT. Protein sequence: CASSDSLDTQYF.

This sequence joins TRBV5-1 and TRBJ2-1; D is undetermined. Trimming pared 4 bases from V and 2 bases from J, leaving 13 bases between. This CDR3 is built from 15 residues. The germline V gene encodes CDR1 SGHRS and CDR2 YFSETQ. The DNA of the CDR3 is TGCGCCAGCAGCAACGGGCCATTAACCTACAATGAGCAGTTCTTC. Protein product: CASSNGPLTYNEQFF.

The rearrangement joins TRBV19 to TRBJ2-5, with D perhaps TRBD1 (6 bases). The germline V and J ends were trimmed by 7 bases and 0 bases, with 15 bases remaining between them. The CDR3 has 15 residues. Germline CDR1 is LNHDA and CDR2 is SQIVND (reference sequence). The CDR3 DNA follows: TGTGCCAGTACCCACACGCAGGGGTACCAAGAGACCCAGTACTTC. Encoded protein: CASTHTQGYQETQYF.

This clone appeared once. The same CDR3 is also encoded by other DNA sequences in this sample. The chain couples TRBV7-9 to TRBJ2-3; no definite D call. The V gene lost 5 bases and the J gene lost 6 bases, with 9 bases spanning the gap. Germline V gene sequence: CDR1 SEHNR, CDR2 FQNEAQ (reference sequence). CDR3 length: 12 amino acids. CDR3 sequence (DNA): TGTGCCAGCAGCCCTTCGAGCGATACGCAGTATTTT. Translating gives CASSPSSDTQYF.

The J gene is TRBJ2-7, the V gene TRBV11-2; the D gene is possibly TRBD1 (5 bases). Trimming took off 2 bases at V and 7 bases at J, with 12 bases between the two ends. Germline values: CDR1 SGHAT, CDR2 FQNNGV. The CDR3 totals 13 residues. This CDR3 reads CASSLWGTGEQYF. CDR3 nucleotides: TGTGCCAGCAGCTTATGGGGCACGGGTGAGCAGTACTTC.

The chain recombines TRBV2 with TRBJ1-4; 8 bases are shared with TRBD1. This CDR3 contains 14 residues. Germline V gives CDR1 SNHLY, CDR2 FYNNEI. V trimming: 4 bases; J trimming: 5 bases; junction bases outside the gene matches: 3. The CDR3: CASSGTGRNEKLFF. CDR3 coding DNA: TGTGCCAGCAGTGGGACAGGGAGAAATGAAAAACTGTTTTTT.

V is TRBV27 and J is TRBJ2-2; TRBD1 matches at 11 bases. CDR1 and CDR2 (germline): MNHEY, SMNVEV (reference sequence). The V and J ends lost 3 bases and 5 bases, in that order; junction bases with no gene match: 8. This CDR3 has 17 residues. The CDR3, as DNA: TGTGCCAGCAGTTTCCGGGACAGGGGGAGAGAAACCGGGGAGCTGTTTTTT. As protein: CASSFRDRGRETGELFF.

The chain is built from TRBV29-1 and TRBJ2-7; no definite D call. This CDR3 is built from 12 residues. Germline assignment: CDR1 SQVTM and CDR2 ANQGSEA. The germline V and J ends were trimmed by 5 bases and 0 bases, with 8 bases remaining between them. The CDR3 protein is CSVRVASYEQYF. The CDR3 bases are TGCAGCGTTCGAGTTGCCTCCTACGAGCAGTACTTC.

The CDR3: CASSAGDSGNTIYF. The CDR3 coding sequence is TGTGCCAGCTCTGCGGGAGACTCTGGAAACACCATATATTTT. The chain employs TRBV18 and TRBJ1-3; D unclear. The CDR3 runs 14 residues. V lost 6 bases, J lost 0 bases, and 9 bases lay in between. Germline CDR1 KGHSH, CDR2 LQKENI.

The rearrangement links TRBV19 to TRBJ2-7; possibly TRBD1 or TRBD2 for D (5 bases each). The V gene lost 5 bases and the J gene lost 5 bases, with 16 bases spanning the gap. Germline CDR1 LNHDA, CDR2 SQIVND (reference sequence). This CDR3 spans 14 amino acids. CDR3 region: CASSPSGRFHEQYF. For the CDR3, the DNA is TGTGCCAGTAGTCCATCGGGACGATTCCACGAGCAGTACTTC.

Details on this clone: This sequence is one base from a far larger clone and is likely a read error. This sequence joins TRBV18 and TRBJ2-7; 7 positions match TRBD1. Unmatched junction bases numbered 5, after V lost 4 bases and J lost 5 bases. The CDR3 runs 13 residues. From germline, CDR1 is KGHSH and CDR2 LQKENI. CDR3 sequence (DNA): TGTGCCAGCTCACTCCCGGGACAGAACGAGCAGTACTTC. Amino acids: CASSLPGQNEQYF.

The rearrangement uses TRBV28 and TRBJ1-5; D perhaps matches TRBD1 (6 bases). The CDR3 spans 15 residues. In germline, CDR1 is MDHEN, CDR2 SYDVKM. V was shortened by 5 bases and J by 5 bases, with 16 bases between the two germline ends. CDR3 loop: CASSRGQRDDQPQHF. The CDR3 DNA reads TGTGCCAGCAGTCGTGGACAGAGGGACGATCAGCCCCAGCATTTT.

V usage is TRBV7-2 and J usage is TRBJ2-2; no clear D gene. The CDR3 sequence is 15 residues long. Germline V gene lookup returns CDR1 SGHTA and CDR2 FQGNSA. Trimming removed 0 bases at V and 0 bases at J, with 5 bases between. The CDR3 protein is CASSLAGANTGELFF. In DNA form, the CDR3 reads TGTGCCAGCAGCTTAGCCGGAGCGAACACCGGGGAGCTGTTTTTT.

The genes are TRBV6-1 and TRBJ2-5, with 7 positions matching TRBD2. The end of the DNA aligns better with TRBJ2-7, so the J call may be wrong. The CDR3 consists of 11 residues. Germline V gene data show CDR1 as MNHNS and CDR2 as SASEGT. This CDR3 is CASSPGGEQYF. The DNA of the CDR3 is TGTGCCAGCAGCCCGGGGGGCGAGCAGTACTTC.

Ten or more counts support this clone. The sample contains more than one DNA sequence encoding this CDR3. The CDR3 region is CATRTGEYEQYF. The CDR3 region has the DNA TGTGCCACCAGGACAGGGGAATACGAGCAGTACTTC. The chain recombines TRBV2 with TRBJ2-7; 9 nucleotides line up with TRBD1. The V segment lost 10 bases and the J segment 4 bases; nucleotides outside the gene matches: 5. There are 12 residues in the CDR3. Germline CDR1 SNHLY, CDR2 FYNNEI.

V usage is TRBV7-2 and J usage is TRBJ2-3; 13 bases align to TRBD2. The CDR3 covers 17 residues. Germline CDR1 is SGHTA and CDR2 is FQGNSA. The J segment lost 7 bases and the V segment lost 0 bases, leaving 7 bases of the junction unmatched. This chain's CDR3 is CASSLATSGRAYNTQYF. In nucleotides, the CDR3 is TGTGCCAGCAGCTTAGCCACTAGCGGGAGGGCATATAATACGCAGTATTTT.